The rows below give T cell receptor beta chains drawn from one sample of a study of identical twins. TCRdb ran MiXCR on the 5' RACE reads and lists one entry per CDR3 protein. The data show about 1.7 million distinct CDR3 sequences, about 32% seen once. The sample taken for sequencing was cord blood. Source of these receptors: a newborn girl in good health. The CDR3 runs from the conserved cysteine through the conserved F or W. D genes are given only for firm matches. Clone size is given for some rows only: seen once, a few or many times, or a class if the clone is expanded.

D	V	J	size	DNA	CDR3
NA	TRBV10-3	TRBJ2-3	many	TGTGCCATCATGCACACACAGGGCTCGGATACGCAGTATTTT	CAIMHTQGSDTQYF
TRBD1	TRBV20-1	TRBJ2-1	once	TGCAGTGCTAGTTCGTCGGACAGGGCCTACAATGAGCAGTTCTTC	CSASSSDRAYNEQFF
NA	TRBV11-2	TRBJ1-1	NA	TGTGCCAGCAGCTTAGACGGAGGGGTCCCAGGGGACACTGAAGCTTTCTTT	CASSLDGGVPGDTEAFF
TRBD2	TRBV29-1	TRBJ2-1	NA	TGCAGCGTTGACGGGGGGTGCAATGAGCAGTTCTTC	CSVDGGCNEQFF
NA	TRBV27	TRBJ2-7	few	TGTGCCAGCAGTTTAACCCACAGGCGCGAGCAGTACTTC	CASSLTHRREQYF
NA	TRBV29-1	TRBJ2-2	few	TGCAGCGTCGGGACAAACACCGGGGAGCTGTTTTTT	CSVGTNTGELFF
NA	TRBV30	TRBJ2-3	NA	TGTGCCTGGAGTGTTAGTCTCGATACGCAGTATTTT	CAWSVSLDTQYF
NA	TRBV21-1	TRBJ2-7	NA	TGTGCCAGCAGCAAAGGGGCCAGCGGGAGGGACTCCTACGAGCAGTACTTC	CASSKGASGRDSYEQYF
NA	TRBV6-6	TRBJ2-2	NA	TGTGCCACCCAATGGGCGGGGTTGACCGGGGAGCTGTTTTTT	CATQWAGLTGELFF
NA	TRBV5-1	TRBJ2-7	NA	TGCGCCAGCGGCCGTCGGGGGCGGGATTCCTACGAGCAGTACTTC	CASGRRGRDSYEQYF
TRBD1	TRBV29-1	TRBJ2-5	NA	TGCAGCGTCACAGGGGGCGCAGAGACCCAGTACTTC	CSVTGGAETQYF
NA	TRBV5-5	TRBJ2-2	few	TGTGCCAGCAGCTTGGTCGTAGGGGGAAGCACCGGGGAGCTGTTTTTT	CASSLVVGGSTGELFF
NA	TRBV6-5	TRBJ2-1	few	TGTGCCAGCAGTTCCCGGGGGGACACCTTCTCCTACAATGAGCAGTTCTTC	CASSSRGDTFSYNEQFF
TRBD1	TRBV6-1	TRBJ1-2	NA	TGTACCAGCAAGGCAGGGGGCAACTATGGCTACACCTTC	CTSKAGGNYGYTF
TRBD2	TRBV6-1	TRBJ2-1	few	TGTGCCAGCAGTGAAAAAGCGGGGGGGCGCGAGCAGTTCTTC	CASSEKAGGREQFF
TRBD2	TRBV27	TRBJ2-3	NA	TGTGCCAGCAGTCCTAGCGGGGTCACAGATACGCAGTATTTT	CASSPSGVTDTQYF
NA	TRBV6-1	TRBJ1-4	once	TGTGCCAGCAGTGAAGGTGGTGATAATGAAAAACTGTTTTTT	CASSEGGDNEKLFF
TRBD2	TRBV5-1	TRBJ2-3	many	TGCGCCAGCAGCTTGCTCTCTAGCGGGAGCACAGATACGCAGTATTTT	CASSLLSSGSTDTQYF
NA	TRBV4-2	TRBJ2-5	NA	TGTGCCAGCAGCCAAGATAAGGTAGCTTGGGAGACCCAGTACTTC	CASSQDKVAWETQYF
NA	TRBV4-2	TRBJ2-1	few	TGTGCCAGCAGGCATGGGGCGGGGGCCCTCTACAATGAGCAGTTCTTC	CASRHGAGALYNEQFF
NA	TRBV10-3	TRBJ2-7	many	TGTGCCATCAGTGAGTCGACCGGCTGGATCTACGAGCAGTACTTC	CAISESTGWIYEQYF
NA	TRBV6-1	TRBJ1-6	NA	TGTGCCAGCTCGCTTGGAGGGGCGATCTATAATTCACCCCTCCACTTT	CASSLGGAIYNSPLHF
NA	TRBV28	TRBJ2-7	few	TGTGCCAGCCGACTCGGGTTTAGGCCCTACGAGCAGTACTTC	CASRLGFRPYEQYF
NA	TRBV4-2	TRBJ2-3	NA	TGTGCCAGCAGCCAAGATCGTGGCAGAGGTGATACGCAGTATTTT	CASSQDRGRGDTQYF
NA	TRBV20-1	TRBJ2-1	NA	TGCAGTGCTAGCGAAGGCACCAATGAGCAGTTCTTC	CSASEGTNEQFF
NA	TRBV5-1	TRBJ2-3	NA	TGCGCCAGCAGCTTGCGTCAGACAGATACGCGGTATTTT	CASSLRQTDTRYF
TRBD1	TRBV5-1	TRBJ2-7	many	TGTGCCAGCAGTTTCCGGACAGGGTCCTACGAGCAGTACTTC	CASSFRTGSYEQYF
TRBD2	TRBV7-6	TRBJ2-7	NA	TGTGCCAGCAGCTTATCTAGGGCAACACTAGCGGTCTACAATGAGCAGTACTTC	CASSLSRATLAVYNEQYF
TRBD2	TRBV4-2	TRBJ2-3	NA	TGTGCCAGCAGCCAAGTCGGACTAGCGAGGGCAGATACGCAGTATTTT	CASSQVGLARADTQYF
NA	TRBV10-2	TRBJ1-6	NA	TGCGCCAGCAGTGAGGGACAGCTATATAATTCACCCCCCCACTTT	CASSEGQLYNSPPHF
TRBD1	TRBV5-4	TRBJ2-3	NA	TGTGCCAGCACCCCAAAGACAGGGACAACGCAGTATTTT	CASTPKTGTTQYF
NA	TRBV20-1	TRBJ2-1	NA	TGCAGTGCTACGGTGGGGGGAGCCGCCTACAATGAGCAGTTCTTC	CSATVGGAAYNEQFF
NA	TRBV21-1	TRBJ1-1	NA	TGTGCCAGCAGCAAAGGGACGGCTCTTGAGGCTTTCTTT	CASSKGTALEAFF